One TCR beta chain is described in this entry. Antigen: not known. Just one base apart from a much larger clone, this may be a read error. The data stem from a study of T cells in Graves' hyperthyroidism and ophthalmopathy. Findings and caveats of the study: A median roughly six months before onset, the model predicted ophthalmopathy.

Each diagnosis drew on symptoms, thyroxine, TRAb, thyroid ultrasound and orbital computed tomography findings. Amplified regions were TCR beta CDR3 sequences from RNA transcripts. First-round RT-PCR targeting the TCR CDR3 was performed with the HTBI primer set. MiXCR, run by TCRdb on the multiplex PCR reads, gives a single entry per CDR3 protein. Of 450,000 to 700,000 distinct CDR3 sequences in the sample, roughly 46% are singletons; the top ten hold around 7.7%. The CDR3 has 13 residues. V was trimmed by 5 bases and J by 2 bases, leaving 10 bases between them. The V gene's germline CDR1 is MNHEY and CDR2 SVGAGI.

The receptor's source is a woman under 30 with Graves' hyperthyroidism. V gene TRBV6-5 combines with J gene TRBJ2-7; D may be TRBD2 (5 bases). Source material: peripheral blood or thyroid tissue (not recorded which). The CDR3 coding sequence is TGTGCCAGCAGTAACGGGAAAACCTACGAGCAGTACTTC. This codes for CASSNGKTYEQYF.